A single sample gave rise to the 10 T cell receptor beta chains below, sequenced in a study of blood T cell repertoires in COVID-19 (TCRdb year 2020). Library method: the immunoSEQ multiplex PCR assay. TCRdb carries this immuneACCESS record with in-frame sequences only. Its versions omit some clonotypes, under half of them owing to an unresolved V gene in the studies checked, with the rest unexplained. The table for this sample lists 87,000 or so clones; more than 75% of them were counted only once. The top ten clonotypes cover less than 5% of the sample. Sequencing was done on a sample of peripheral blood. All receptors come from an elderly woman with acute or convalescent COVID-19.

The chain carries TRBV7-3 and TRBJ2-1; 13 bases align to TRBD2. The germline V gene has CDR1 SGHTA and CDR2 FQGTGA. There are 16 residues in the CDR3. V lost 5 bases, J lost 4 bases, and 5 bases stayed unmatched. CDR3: CASSTEGLAGYNEQFF. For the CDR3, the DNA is TGTGCCAGCAGCACCGAGGGACTAGCGGGATACAATGAGCAGTTCTTC.

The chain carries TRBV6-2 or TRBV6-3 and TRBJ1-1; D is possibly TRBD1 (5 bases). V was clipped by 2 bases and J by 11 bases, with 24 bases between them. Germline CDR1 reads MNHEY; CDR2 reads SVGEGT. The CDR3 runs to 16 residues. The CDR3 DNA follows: TGTGCCAGCAGTTACAGAGGACACCGACTAGATATTGCTGCTTTCTTT. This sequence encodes CASSYRGHRLDIAAFF.

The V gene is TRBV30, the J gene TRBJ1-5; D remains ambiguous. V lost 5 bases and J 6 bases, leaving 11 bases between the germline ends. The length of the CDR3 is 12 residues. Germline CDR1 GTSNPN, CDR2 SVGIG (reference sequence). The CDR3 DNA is TGTGCCTGGGGTGGAGGAAGTCAGCCCCAGCATTTT. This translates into CAWGGGSQPQHF.

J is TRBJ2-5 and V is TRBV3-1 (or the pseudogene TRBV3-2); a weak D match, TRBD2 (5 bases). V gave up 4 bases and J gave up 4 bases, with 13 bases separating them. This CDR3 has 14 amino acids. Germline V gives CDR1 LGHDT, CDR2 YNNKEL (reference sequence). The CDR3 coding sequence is TGTGCCAGCAGCCCTGGTCGTGGAGGAGAGACCCAGTACTTC. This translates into CASSPGRGGETQYF.

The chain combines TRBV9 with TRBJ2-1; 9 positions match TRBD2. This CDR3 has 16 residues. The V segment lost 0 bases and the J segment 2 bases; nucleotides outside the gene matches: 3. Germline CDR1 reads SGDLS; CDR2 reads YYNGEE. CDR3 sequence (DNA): TGTGCCAGCAGCGTAGTAGGGACTAGCCCCTACAATGAGCAGTTCTTC. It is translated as CASSVVGTSPYNEQFF.

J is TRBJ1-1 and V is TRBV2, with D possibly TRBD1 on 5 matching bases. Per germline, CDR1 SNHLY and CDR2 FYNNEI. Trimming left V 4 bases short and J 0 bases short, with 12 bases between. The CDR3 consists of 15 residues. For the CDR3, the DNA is TGTGCCAGCAGTGGGGCCGGGACTTTGAACACTGAAGCTTTCTTT. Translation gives CASSGAGTLNTEAFF.

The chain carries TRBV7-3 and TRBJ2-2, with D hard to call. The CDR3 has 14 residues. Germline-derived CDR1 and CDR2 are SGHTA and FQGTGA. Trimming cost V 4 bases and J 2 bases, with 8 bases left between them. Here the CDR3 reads CASSYTANTGELFF. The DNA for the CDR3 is TGTGCCAGCAGCTACACCGCCAACACCGGGGAGCTGTTTTTT.

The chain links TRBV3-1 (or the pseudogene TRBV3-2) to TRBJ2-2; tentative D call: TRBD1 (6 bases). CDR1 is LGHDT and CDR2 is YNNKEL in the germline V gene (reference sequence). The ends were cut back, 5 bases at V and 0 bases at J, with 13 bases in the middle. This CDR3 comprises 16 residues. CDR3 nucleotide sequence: TGTGCCAGCAGCAAACGGACAGTTGCGAACACCGGGGAGCTGTTTTTT. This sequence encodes CASSKRTVANTGELFF.

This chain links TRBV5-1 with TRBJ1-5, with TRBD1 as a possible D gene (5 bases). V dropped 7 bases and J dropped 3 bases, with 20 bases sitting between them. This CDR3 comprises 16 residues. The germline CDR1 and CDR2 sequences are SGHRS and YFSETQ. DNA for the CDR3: TGCGCCAGCGGAAGGGAAGGGGTTCCCTACAATCAGCCCCAGCATTTT. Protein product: CASGREGVPYNQPQHF.

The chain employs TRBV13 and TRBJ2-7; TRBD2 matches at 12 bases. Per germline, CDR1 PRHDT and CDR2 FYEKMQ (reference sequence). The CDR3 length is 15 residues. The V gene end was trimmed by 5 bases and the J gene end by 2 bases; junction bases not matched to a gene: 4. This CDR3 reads CASSKGLAGAYEQYF. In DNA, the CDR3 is TGTGCCAGCAGCAAGGGACTAGCGGGCGCCTACGAGCAGTACTTC.